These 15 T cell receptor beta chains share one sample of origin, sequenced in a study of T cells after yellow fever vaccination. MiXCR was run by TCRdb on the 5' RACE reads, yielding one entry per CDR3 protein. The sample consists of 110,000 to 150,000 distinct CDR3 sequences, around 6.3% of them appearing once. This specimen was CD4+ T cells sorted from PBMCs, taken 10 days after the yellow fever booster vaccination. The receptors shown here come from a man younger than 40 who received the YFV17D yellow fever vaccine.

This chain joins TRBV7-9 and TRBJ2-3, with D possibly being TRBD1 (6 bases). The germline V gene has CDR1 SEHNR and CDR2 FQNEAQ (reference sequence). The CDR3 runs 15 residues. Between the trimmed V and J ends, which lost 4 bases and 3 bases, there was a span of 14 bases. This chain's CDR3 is CASSSGHRRTDTQYF. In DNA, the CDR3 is TGTGCCAGCAGCTCGGGACACAGGAGGACAGATACGCAGTATTTT.

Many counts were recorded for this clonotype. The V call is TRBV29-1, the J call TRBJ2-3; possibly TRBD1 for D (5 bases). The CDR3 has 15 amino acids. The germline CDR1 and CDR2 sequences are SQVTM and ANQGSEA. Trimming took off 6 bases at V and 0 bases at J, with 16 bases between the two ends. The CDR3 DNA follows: TGCAGCGTCTCTCCCCTGACAGCTAGCACAGATACGCAGTATTTT. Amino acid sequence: CSVSPLTASTDTQYF.

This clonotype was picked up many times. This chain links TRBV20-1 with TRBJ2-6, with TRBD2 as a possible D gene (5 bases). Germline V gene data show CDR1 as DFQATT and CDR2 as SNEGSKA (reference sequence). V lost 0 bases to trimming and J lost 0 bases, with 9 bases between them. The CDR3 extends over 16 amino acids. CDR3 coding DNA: TGCAGTGCTAGAGAGGGTGAGGGCTCTGGGGCCAACGTCCTGACTTTC. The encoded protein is CSAREGEGSGANVLTF.

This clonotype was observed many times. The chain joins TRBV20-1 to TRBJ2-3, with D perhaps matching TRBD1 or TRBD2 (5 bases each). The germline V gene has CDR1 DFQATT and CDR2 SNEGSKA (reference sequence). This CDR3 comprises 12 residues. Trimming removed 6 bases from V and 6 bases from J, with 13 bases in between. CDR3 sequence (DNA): TGCAGTGCGTTCCGGGACGATGATACGCAGTATTTT. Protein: CSAFRDDDTQYF.

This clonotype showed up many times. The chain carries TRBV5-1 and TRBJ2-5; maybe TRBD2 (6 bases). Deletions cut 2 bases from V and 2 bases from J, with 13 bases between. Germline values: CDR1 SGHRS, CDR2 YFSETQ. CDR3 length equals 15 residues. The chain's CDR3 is CASSLGPGTQETQYF. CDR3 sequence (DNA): TGCGCCAGCAGCTTAGGCCCAGGGACTCAAGAGACCCAGTACTTC.

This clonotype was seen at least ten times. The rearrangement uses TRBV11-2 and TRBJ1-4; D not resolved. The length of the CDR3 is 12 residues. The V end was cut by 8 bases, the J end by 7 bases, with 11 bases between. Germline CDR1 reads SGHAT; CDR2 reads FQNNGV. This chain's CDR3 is CASSVVSEKLFF. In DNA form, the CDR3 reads TGTGCCAGCTCGGTCGTGAGTGAAAAACTGTTTTTT.

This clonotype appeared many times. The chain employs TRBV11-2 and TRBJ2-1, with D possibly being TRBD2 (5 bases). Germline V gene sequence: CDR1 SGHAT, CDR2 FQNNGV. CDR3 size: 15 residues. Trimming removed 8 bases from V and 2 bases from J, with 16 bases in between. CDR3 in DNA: TGTGCCAGCCCCCCCCCGGGGAGCCCCTACAATGAGCAGTTCTTC. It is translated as CASPPPGSPYNEQFF.

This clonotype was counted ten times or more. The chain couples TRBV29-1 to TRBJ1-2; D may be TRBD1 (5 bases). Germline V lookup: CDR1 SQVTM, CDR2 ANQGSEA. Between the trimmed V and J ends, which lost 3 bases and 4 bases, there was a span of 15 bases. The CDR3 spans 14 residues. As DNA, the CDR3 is TGCAGCGTTGATGCGAGCAGGGACGTCTATGGCTACACCTTC. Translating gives CSVDASRDVYGYTF.

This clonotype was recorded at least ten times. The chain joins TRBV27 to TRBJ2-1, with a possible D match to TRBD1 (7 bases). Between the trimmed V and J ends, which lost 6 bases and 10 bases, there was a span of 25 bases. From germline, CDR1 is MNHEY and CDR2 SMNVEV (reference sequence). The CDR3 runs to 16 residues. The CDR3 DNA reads TGTGCCAGCAGCCCTTCCGGGACAGCCGGACTAAGGGAGCAGTTCTTC. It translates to CASSPSGTAGLREQFF.

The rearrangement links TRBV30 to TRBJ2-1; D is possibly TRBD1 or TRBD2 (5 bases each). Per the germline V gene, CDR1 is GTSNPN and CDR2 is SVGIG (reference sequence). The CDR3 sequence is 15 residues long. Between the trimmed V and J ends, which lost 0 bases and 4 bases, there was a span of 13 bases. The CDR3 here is CAWSVFRGPYNEQFF. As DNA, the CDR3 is TGTGCCTGGAGTGTTTTTCGGGGCCCGTACAATGAGCAGTTCTTC.

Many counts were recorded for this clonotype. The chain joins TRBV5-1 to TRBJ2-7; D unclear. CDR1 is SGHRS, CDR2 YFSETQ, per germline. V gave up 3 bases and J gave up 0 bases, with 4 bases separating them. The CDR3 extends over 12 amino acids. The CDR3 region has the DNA TGCGCCAGCAGCTCGAGCTCCTACGAGCAGTACTTC. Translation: CASSSSSYEQYF.

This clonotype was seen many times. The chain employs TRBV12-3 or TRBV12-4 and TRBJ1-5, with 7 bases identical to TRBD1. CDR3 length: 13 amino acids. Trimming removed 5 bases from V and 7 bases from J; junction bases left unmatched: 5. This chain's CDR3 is CASSRQGPQPQHF. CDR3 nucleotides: TGTGCCAGCAGTCGACAGGGTCCCCAGCCCCAGCATTTT.

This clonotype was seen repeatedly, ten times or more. The CDR3: CSARLDRRKETQYF. The CDR3 DNA follows: TGCAGTGCTAGACTTGACAGGCGGAAAGAGACCCAGTACTTC. V is TRBV20-1 and J is TRBJ2-5; tentatively, D is TRBD1 (6 bases). V was clipped by 2 bases and J by 3 bases, with 13 bases between them. CDR3 length: 14 residues. Germline CDR1 DFQATT, CDR2 SNEGSKA (reference sequence).

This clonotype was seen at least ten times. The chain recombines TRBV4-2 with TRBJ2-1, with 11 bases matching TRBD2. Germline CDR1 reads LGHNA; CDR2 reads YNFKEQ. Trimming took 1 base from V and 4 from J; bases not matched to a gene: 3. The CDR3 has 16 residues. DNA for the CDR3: TGTGCCAGCAGCCAAGTTCTAGCGGGAGGTTACAATGAGCAGTTCTTC. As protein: CASSQVLAGGYNEQFF.

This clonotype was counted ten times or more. CDR3 nucleotide sequence: TGTGCCAGCAGCTTCGGACAGGGAGGACAGCCCCAGCATTTT. This encodes CASSFGQGGQPQHF. The V and J genes are TRBV7-9 and TRBJ1-5; 8 nucleotides line up with TRBD1. CDR3 length: 14 residues. V was clipped by 3 bases and J by 7 bases; unmatched bases: 5. The germline V gene encodes CDR1 SEHNR and CDR2 FQNEAQ (reference sequence). The full variable domain, completed using reference TRBV7-9 and TRBJ1-5, is DTGVSQNPRHKITKRGQNVTFRCDPISEHNRLYWYRQTLGQGPEFLTYFQNEAQLEKSRLLSDRFSAERPKGSFSTLEIQRTEQGDSAMYLCASSFGQGGQPQHFGDGTRLSIL.